The rows below give T cell receptor beta chains drawn from one sample of a study of resident and recirculating memory T cells in vitiligo. Repertoires were generated with immunoSEQ multiplex PCR, while TCRdb's copy carries only in-frame clones and drops some. The data show tens of thousands of clones, 90% to 95% seen once. Source material: blood. The receptors shown here come from a male donor with vitiligo. Each CDR3 is given with its conserved first and last residue. The D gene is left open where the match is weak. Not every row has a clone size; where given, it reads once, few, many or a size class.

>.|TRBJ1-5|TRBV27|once
CASSPGLIPQHF
TGTGCCAGCAGTCCCGGTCTCATCCCCCAGCATTTT
>.|TRBJ2-7|TRBV7-9|few
CASSAGIYYEQYF
TGTGCCAGCAGCGCAGGGATTTACTACGAGCAGTACTTC
>TRBD2|TRBJ2-2|TRBV5-5|.
CASSLGGLAAATGELFF
TGTGCCAGCAGCTTGGGTGGACTAGCCGCTGCCACCGGGGAGCTGTTTTTT
>TRBD1|TRBJ1-1|TRBV7-9|.
CASSFTGVNTEAFF
TGTGCCAGCAGCTTCACAGGGGTGAACACTGAAGCTTTCTTT
>TRBD1|TRBJ2-5|TRBV5-1|.
CASSLALTGGEETQYF
TGCGCCAGCAGCTTGGCCTTAACAGGGGGTGAAGAGACCCAGTACTTC
>TRBD1|TRBJ2-5|TRBV27|.
CASSETGRETQYF
TGTGCCAGCAGTGAGACAGGGAGAGAGACCCAGTACTTC
>.|TRBJ1-1|TRBV9|.
CASSAPQGLGTEAFF
TGTGCCAGCAGCGCCCCCCAGGGGCTTGGTACTGAAGCTTTCTTT
>.|TRBJ2-3|TRBV15|.
CATSTRPKSTDTQYF
TGTGCCACCAGCACTAGACCTAAAAGCACAGATACGCAGTATTTT
>TRBD1|TRBJ1-2|TRBV6-5|.
CASTRDRGVHYGYTF
TGTGCCAGCACCCGGGACAGGGGTGTTCACTATGGCTACACCTTC
>.|TRBJ2-3|TRBV5-6|once
CASSLYIAGRDTQYF
TGTGCCAGCAGCTTGTACATCGCTGGGAGAGATACGCAGTATTTT
>TRBD2|TRBJ2-7|TRBV27|.
CASSSTLAGDSYEQYF
TGTGCCAGCAGTTCGACCCTAGCGGGAGATTCCTACGAGCAGTACTTC
>TRBD1|TRBJ1-5|TRBV28|.
CASSLGGQRDQPQHF
TGTGCCAGCAGTCTAGGGGGACAGCGAGATCAGCCCCAGCATTTT
>.|TRBJ2-7|TRBV5-4|.
CATLGGTGPLGEQYF
TGTGCCACCTTGGGGGGGACAGGACCGTTGGGAGAGCAGTACTTC
>.|TRBJ1-2|TRBV7-2|.
CASSWDMRGYTF
TGTGCCAGCAGCTGGGACATGAGGGGCTACACCTTC
>.|TRBJ2-7|TRBV7-9|.
CASSPDSDEQYF
TGTGCCAGCAGCCCGGACAGTGACGAGCAGTACTTC
>.|TRBJ2-1|TRBV28|.
CASSLVLETSRHEQFF
TGTGCCAGCAGTTTAGTATTGGAGACGTCCCGACATGAGCAGTTCTTC
>.|TRBJ1-1|TRBV28|.
CASKGLSTEAFF
TGTGCCAGCAAGGGGCTTTCCACTGAAGCTTTCTTT
>TRBD1|TRBJ1-2|TRBV30|once
CAWTRDRGPYGYAF
TGTGCCTGGACCCGGGACAGGGGCCCCTATGGCTACGCCTTC
>.|TRBJ1-3|TRBV6-1|.
CATQTPAIRGNTIYF
TGTGCCACACAGACGCCGGCTATAAGGGGAAACACCATATATTTT
>TRBD2|TRBJ2-5|TRBV28|.
CASSLSGLVAGVRETQYF
TGTGCCAGCAGTTTATCGGGGTTAGTAGCGGGAGTTCGGGAGACCCAGTACTTC
>.|TRBJ2-1|TRBV5-1|.
CASSLGPNNEQFF
TGCGCCAGCAGCTTGGGGCCCAACAATGAGCAGTTCTTC
>.|TRBJ2-3|TRBV9|.
CASSPGGSAYTDTQYF
TGTGCCAGCAGCCCCGGTGGTTCCGCCTATACAGATACGCAGTATTTT
>.|TRBJ1-4|TRBV6-5|.
CASSPFLFSNEKLFF
TGTGCCAGCAGTCCCTTCCTCTTCTCTAATGAAAAACTGTTTTTT
>.|TRBJ2-7|TRBV7-9|.
CASSGYRDFGPYEQYF
TGTGCCAGCAGCGGCTACAGGGATTTTGGACCTTACGAGCAGTACTTC
>.|TRBJ2-5|TRBV7-3|.
CASSPTGLGGETQYF
TGTGCCAGCAGCCCGACAGGGCTCGGGGGTGAGACCCAGTACTTC
>.|TRBJ1-1|TRBV5-1|.
CASSLAGEAGKSTEAFF
TGCGCCAGCAGCTTGGCCGGGGAGGCAGGGAAGTCCACTGAAGCTTTCTTT
>TRBD1|TRBJ2-5|TRBV19|.
CASRDRQGPRETQYF
TGTGCCAGTAGGGATCGACAGGGACCTCGGGAGACCCAGTACTTC
>TRBD1|TRBJ1-6|TRBV9|.
CASSAQGAGNSPLHF
TGTGCCAGCAGCGCTCAGGGGGCTGGGAATTCACCCCTCCACTTT
>TRBD2|TRBJ2-1|TRBV27|.
CASSEGGSIYNEQFF
TGTGCCAGCAGTGAGGGCGGGAGCATCTACAATGAGCAGTTCTTC
>TRBD1|TRBJ2-1|TRBV30|.
CAWNGDRGINEQFF
TGTGCCTGGAATGGAGACAGGGGTATAAATGAGCAGTTCTTC
>.|TRBJ2-3|TRBV27|.
CASSLSPADLALQSSTDTQYF
TGTGCCAGCAGTTTATCCCCAGCCGATCTAGCCCTACAATCTAGCACAGATACGCAGTATTTT
>.|TRBJ2-7|TRBV5-1|.
CASSFGSGGAYEQYF
TGCGCCAGCAGCTTCGGTTCTGGCGGCGCCTACGAGCAGTACTTC
>.|TRBJ1-5|TRBV27|.
CASRPLSQGYQPQHF
TGTGCCAGCAGGCCACTCTCACAGGGTTATCAGCCCCAGCATTTT
>TRBD1|TRBJ1-5|TRBV4-3|.
CASSLRRGHQPQHF
TGCGCCAGCAGCCTTCGCAGGGGGCATCAGCCCCAGCATTTT
>TRBD2|TRBJ2-4|TRBV5-1|.
CASSLGVAGVNIQYF
TGCGCCAGCAGCCTCGGGGTAGCGGGAGTAAACATTCAGTACTTC
>TRBD1|TRBJ1-4|TRBV7-9|few
CASSHRQGYNEKLFF
TGTGCCAGCAGCCACCGACAGGGATACAATGAAAAACTGTTTTTT
>.|TRBJ2-7|TRBV6-6|.
CASGETGSYEQYF
TGTGCCAGCGGCGAAACAGGGTCCTACGAGCAGTACTTC
>.|TRBJ1-2|TRBV9|.
CASSVAVNYGYTF
TGTGCCAGCAGCGTAGCTGTTAACTATGGCTACACCTTC
>TRBD1|TRBJ2-4|TRBV19|.
CASSQGAGANIQYF
TGTGCCAGTAGCCAGGGGGCGGGTGCGAACATTCAGTACTTC
>.|TRBJ2-1|TRBV5-1|.
CASSLWKGQYNEQFF
TGCGCCAGCAGCTTGTGGAAGGGACAATACAATGAGCAGTTCTTC
>.|TRBJ2-7|TRBV5-1|.
CASSRPSGGRGDEQYF
TGCGCCAGCAGCCGACCCTCGGGGGGCCGGGGAGACGAGCAGTACTTC
>TRBD1|TRBJ1-5|TRBV19|once
CASSGTGTGGGQPQHF
TGTGCCAGTAGCGGTACCGGGACAGGGGGAGGTCAGCCCCAGCATTTT
>TRBD1|TRBJ1-1|TRBV28|.
CASSSRDRNTEAFF
TGTGCCAGCAGTTCCAGGGACAGGAACACTGAAGCTTTCTTT
>TRBD2|TRBJ2-3|TRBV7-7|.
CASSSLTSGSTDTQYF
TGTGCCAGCAGCTCCCTAACTAGCGGGAGCACAGATACGCAGTATTTT
>.|TRBJ1-1|TRBV27|.
CASSLRGLAPLDTEAFF
TGTGCCAGCAGTTTAAGAGGGCTGGCTCCCTTGGACACTGAAGCTTTCTTT
>.|TRBJ2-7|TRBV19|medium-sized
CASSIGGATYEQYF
TGTGCCAGTAGTATAGGAGGCGCCACCTACGAGCAGTACTTC
>.|TRBJ2-2|TRBV30|.
CAWSVGITGELFF
TGTGCCTGGAGTGTCGGGATCACCGGGGAGCTGTTTTTT
>.|TRBJ1-5|TRBV19|.
CASSIGWGGDGNQPQHF
TGTGCCAGTAGTATTGGATGGGGGGGAGACGGCAATCAGCCCCAGCATTTT